The 17 T cell receptor beta chains listed next were all sequenced from one sample in a study of blood T cell repertoires in COVID-19. Data came from immunoSEQ multiplex PCR; TCRdb stores just in-frame clones and leaves some out. The table records a few hundred thousand clones, approximately 88% of them present only once. Sequences were obtained from peripheral blood. The receptors here all came from a man over 45 with acute or convalescent COVID-19.

This chain joins TRBV12-5 and TRBJ2-2, with 7 bases matching TRBD2. The germline V gene has CDR1 LGHNT and CDR2 FRNRAP. After removal of 5 bases from V and 7 bases from J, the junction contained 22 bases not matched to a gene. CDR3 size: 19 residues. As DNA, the CDR3 is TGTGCTAGTGGTCCGGGGACCGCCGGGATCTCCGGGGGGATCGGGGAGCTGTTTTTT. It specifies CASGPGTAGISGGIGELFF.

J is TRBJ2-5 and V is TRBV2, with a possible D match to TRBD2 (6 bases). CDR1 SNHLY and CDR2 FYNNEI come from the germline V gene. The CDR3 totals 14 residues. V gave up 10 bases and J gave up 5 bases, with 20 bases separating them. CDR3 residues: CATPGEPRSETQYF. The CDR3 DNA reads as TGTGCCACCCCGGGGGAGCCTCGGTCGGAGACCCAGTACTTC.

The chain is built from TRBV18 and TRBJ1-1, with 11 positions matching TRBD1. V was pared by 5 bases and J by 11 bases, with 13 bases of the junction left unmatched. Germline CDR1 KGHSH, CDR2 LQKENI. The CDR3 totals 15 residues. The CDR3 DNA reads TGTGCCAGCTCATCGCCCGGGACAGGGGGGGCTGTGGCTTTCTTT. Its protein product is CASSSPGTGGAVAFF. Variable domain in full (rest from reference TRBV18 and TRBJ1-1): NAGVMQNPRHLVRRRGQEARLRCSPMKGHSHVYWYRQLPEEGLKFMVYLQKENIIDESGMPKERFSAEFPKEGPSILRIQQVVRGDSAAYFCASSSPGTGGAVAFFGQGTRLTVV.

V and J are TRBV7-3 and TRBJ2-1; weak D call: TRBD2 (7 bases). CDR3 size: 16 residues. V lost 0 bases to trimming and J lost 6 bases, with 15 bases between them. Germline CDR1 is SGHTA and CDR2 is FQGTGA. In nucleotides, the CDR3 is TGTGCCAGCAGCTTAACGCGGGGGACAAACCTCAATGAGCAGTTCTTC. Translating gives CASSLTRGTNLNEQFF.

The genes are TRBV7-8 and TRBJ2-3; TRBD2 is a possible D gene (5 bases). Per germline, CDR1 SGHVS and CDR2 FQNEAQ. V was shortened by 6 bases and J by 5 bases, with 21 bases between the two germline ends. The CDR3 length is 16 residues. The CDR3 DNA sequence: TGTGCCAGCAGGTTACCCGGCGGCAGGACTGAAGATACGCAGTATTTT. This codes for CASRLPGGRTEDTQYF.

This clone has more than one count but fewer than ten. The chain is built from TRBV9 and TRBJ2-3; TRBD2 is a possible D gene (5 bases). CDR1 SGDLS and CDR2 YYNGEE come from the germline V gene. This CDR3 spans 15 amino acids. The V and J ends lost 1 base and 2 bases respectively, with 11 bases between them. DNA of the CDR3: TGTGCCAGCAGCGTATCGGTCGGGGTCACAGATACGCAGTATTTT. Protein: CASSVSVGVTDTQYF.

The J gene is TRBJ2-2, the V gene TRBV7-9; 9 bases agree with TRBD1. Per germline, CDR1 SEHNR and CDR2 FQNEAQ (reference sequence). V dropped 5 bases and J dropped 7; count of bases not matched to a gene: 8. This CDR3 region has 15 residues. This CDR3 is CASSPRTTGGGELFF. The CDR3 DNA is TGTGCCAGCAGCCCCCGAACGACAGGGGGCGGGGAGCTGTTTTTT.

This chain joins TRBV29-1 and TRBJ1-1, with TRBD1 matching 8 bases. The V segment lost 6 bases and the J segment 2 bases; nucleotides outside the gene matches: 8. Germline CDR1 is SQVTM and CDR2 is ANQGSEA. There are 14 residues in the CDR3. CDR3 amino acids: CSVRGLISNTEAFF. CDR3 coding DNA: TGCAGCGTCAGGGGGCTAATCTCCAACACTGAAGCTTTCTTT.

The J gene is TRBJ2-5, the V gene TRBV18; TRBD1 aligns across 10 bases. The CDR3 spans 15 residues. The germline V gene encodes CDR1 KGHSH and CDR2 LQKENI. The V gene end was trimmed by 4 bases and the J gene end by 5 bases; junction bases not matched to a gene: 7. CDR3 region: CASSRLSGQGETQYF. CDR3 nucleotides: TGTGCCAGCTCACGTCTCTCGGGACAGGGGGAGACCCAGTACTTC.

This chain connects TRBV9 to TRBJ1-6; 7 bases line up with TRBD1. CDR1 and CDR2 from the germline V gene are SGDLS and YYNGEE. This CDR3 contains 13 residues. The trim removed 6 bases at V and 6 bases at J, leaving 3 bases unmatched. The CDR3 loop is CASTGTANSPLHF. CDR3 DNA sequence: TGTGCCAGCACCGGGACAGCTAATTCACCCCTCCACTTT.

This chain links TRBV5-1 with TRBJ2-7, with D maybe TRBD2 (6 bases). V was shortened by 4 bases and J by 1 base, with 12 bases between the two germline ends. The germline CDR1 and CDR2 sequences are SGHRS and YFSETQ. This CDR3 is built from 14 residues. The CDR3 bases are TGCGCCAGCAGCCCCCGGGACTCTTCCTACGAGCAGTACTTC. Translation: CASSPRDSSYEQYF.

The V and J genes are TRBV3-1 (or the pseudogene TRBV3-2) and TRBJ1-5; D is possibly TRBD1 (6 bases). CDR1 LGHDT and CDR2 YNNKEL come from the germline V gene (reference sequence). The CDR3 loop spans 16 amino acids. V shed 3 bases and J shed 2 bases, with 14 bases lying between them. CDR3 region: CASSHGGAQGNQPQHF. The CDR3 region has the DNA TGTGCCAGCAGCCATGGGGGGGCGCAGGGCAATCAGCCCCAGCATTTT.

The chain employs TRBV7-9 and TRBJ2-1, with TRBD1 as a possible D gene (5 bases). This CDR3 contains 15 residues. Germline CDR1 is SEHNR and CDR2 is FQNEAQ (reference sequence). Trimming shortened V by 3 bases and J by 7 bases, and 16 bases separated the two germline ends. This chain's CDR3 is CASSFPKGPRNEQFF. CDR3 sequence (DNA): TGTGCCAGCAGCTTCCCTAAGGGGCCCCGGAATGAGCAGTTCTTC.

This chain links TRBV5-1 with TRBJ1-6, with D unclear. V lost 4 bases to trimming and J lost 11 bases, with 13 bases between them. This CDR3 spans 13 amino acids. Germline V gene sequence: CDR1 SGHRS, CDR2 YFSETQ. The CDR3 region is CASSPGGVAPLHF. DNA of the CDR3: TGCGCCAGCAGCCCGGGCGGGGTGGCACCCCTCCACTTT.

The CDR3 loop is CASSPGSGSTEAFF. As DNA, the CDR3 is TGTGCCAGCAGCCCCGGGTCCGGGTCCACTGAAGCTTTCTTT. The chain employs TRBV11-2 and TRBJ1-1; D uncertain. CDR3 size: 14 residues. Looked up from germline, CDR1 is SGHAT and CDR2 is FQNNGV. V lost 5 bases and J 4 bases, leaving 14 bases between the germline ends.

The rearrangement links TRBV29-1 to TRBJ1-2; no firm D call. Per germline, CDR1 SQVTM and CDR2 ANQGSEA. V shed 8 bases and J shed 0 bases, with 13 bases lying between them. The CDR3 is 13 residues long. CDR3 in DNA: TGCAGCTCCGTTGAGCCTTCTAACTATGGCTACACCTTC. Translating gives CSSVEPSNYGYTF. The complete variable domain, with remaining parts taken from reference TRBV29-1 and TRBJ1-2, reads SAVISQKPSRDICQRGTSLTIQCQVDSQVTMMFWYRQQPGQSLTLIATANQGSEATYESGFVIDKFPISRPNLTFSTLTVSNMSPEDSSIYLCSSVEPSNYGYTFGSGTRLTVV.

This clone was detected a few times. V gene TRBV18 combines with J gene TRBJ2-5; D unresolved. Germline CDR1 reads KGHSH; CDR2 reads LQKENI. Between the trimmed V and J ends, which lost 1 base and 4 bases, there was a span of 4 bases. The CDR3 length is 12 residues. The CDR3 region is CASSPQRETQYF. The CDR3 DNA is TGTGCCAGCTCACCACAGAGAGAGACCCAGTACTTC.